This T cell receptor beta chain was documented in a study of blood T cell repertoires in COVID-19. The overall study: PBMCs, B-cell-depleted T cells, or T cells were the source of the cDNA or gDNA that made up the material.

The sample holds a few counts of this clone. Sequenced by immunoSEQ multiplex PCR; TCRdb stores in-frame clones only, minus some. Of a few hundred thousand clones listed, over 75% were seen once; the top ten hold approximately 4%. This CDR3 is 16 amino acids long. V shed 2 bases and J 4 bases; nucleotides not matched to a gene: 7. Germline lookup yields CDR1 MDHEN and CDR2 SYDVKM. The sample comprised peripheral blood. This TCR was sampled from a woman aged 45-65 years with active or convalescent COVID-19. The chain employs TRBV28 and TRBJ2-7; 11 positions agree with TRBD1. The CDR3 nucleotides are TGTGCCAGCAGTTTAGCCCCCGGACAGGGGGCGTACGAGCAGTACTTC. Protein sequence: CASSLAPGQGAYEQYF. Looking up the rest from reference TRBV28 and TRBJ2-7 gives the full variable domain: DVKVTQSSRYLVKRTGEKVFLECVQDMDHENMFWYRQDPGLGLRLIYFSYDVKMKEKGDIPEGYSVSREKKERFSLILESASTNQTSMYLCASSLAPGQGAYEQYFGPGTRLTVT.